The 12 T cell receptor beta chains below all came from one sample that was sequenced in a study of blood T cell repertoires in COVID-19. Libraries were prepared by immunoSEQ multiplex PCR; TCRdb keeps only in-frame clonotypes and omits some of them. The sample shows 290,000 or so clones, approximately 90% of them seen only once. Sequencing was done on a sample of peripheral blood. These receptors originate from a woman aged 30 to 39 with COVID-19, enrolled during active disease.

V is TRBV27 and J is TRBJ2-4; 8 nucleotides align to TRBD1. Per germline, CDR1 MNHEY and CDR2 SMNVEV (reference sequence). V shed 7 bases and J 8 bases; nucleotides not matched to a gene: 10. This CDR3 has 14 residues. CDR3 loop: CASKPTGVGYIQYF. DNA of the CDR3: TGTGCCAGCAAACCGACAGGGGTTGGTTACATTCAGTACTTC.

V usage is TRBV27 and J usage is TRBJ2-6; 9 bases match TRBD1. Germline CDR1 MNHEY, CDR2 SMNVEV (reference sequence). This CDR3 is 20 amino acids long. J gave up 0 bases and V 2 bases, and 11 bases lay outside the gene matches. CDR3 region: CASSLAPLSTGGSGANVLTF. The CDR3 DNA reads as TGTGCCAGCAGTTTAGCCCCACTCTCGACAGGGGGCTCTGGGGCCAACGTCCTGACTTTC.

V gene TRBV4-1 combines with J gene TRBJ1-3; D is uncertain. Trimming stripped 2 bases from V and 0 bases from J, with 8 bases between. Germline CDR1 and CDR2: MGHRA and YSYEKL. There are 15 residues in the CDR3. The DNA for the CDR3 is TGCGCCAGCAGCCAACCCACTGCCTCTGGAAACACCATATATTTT. It encodes CASSQPTASGNTIYF.

This clone has a single count. The CDR3, as DNA: TGTGCCAGCAGCTTGTCGGGGATCTCTGGAAACACCATATATTTT. It translates to CASSLSGISGNTIYF. The chain is built from TRBV5-8 and TRBJ1-3; D uncertain. Trimming removed 1 base at V and 0 bases at J, with 8 bases between. Germline CDR1 SGHTS, CDR2 YDEGEE. This CDR3 contains 15 residues.

The V call is TRBV24-1, the J call TRBJ2-4; a possible D gene is TRBD1 (7 bases). This CDR3 has 16 residues. Germline-derived CDR1 and CDR2 are KGHDR and SFDVKD. Trimming took 6 bases from V and 3 from J, leaving 17 bases between them. The DNA for the CDR3 is TGTGCCACCAGTCAGGGGGACTCCGGTGTCAAAAACATTCAGTACTTC. Translating it yields CATSQGDSGVKNIQYF.

This clone was seen only once. The chain carries TRBV6-5 and TRBJ1-1, with unresolved D. The CDR3 runs to 15 residues. Deletions cut 6 bases from V and 0 bases from J, with 14 bases between. Germline-derived CDR1 and CDR2 are MNHEY and SVGAGI. This CDR3 is CASSEGTGMNTEAFF. CDR3 DNA: TGTGCCAGCAGCGAGGGAACGGGCATGAACACTGAAGCTTTCTTT.

The chain employs TRBV10-3 and TRBJ2-1, with TRBD2 matching 8 bases. Germline loops: CDR1 ENHRY, CDR2 SYGVKD. Germline trimming cut 10 bases from V and 7 bases from J; bases unmatched to any gene: 9. The CDR3 has 13 residues. The chain's CDR3 is CATDERENNEQFF. In DNA form, the CDR3 reads TGTGCCACTGACGAGCGGGAGAATAATGAGCAGTTCTTC.

On this clone: Other nucleotide sequences in the sample specify the same CDR3. V and J are TRBV29-1 and TRBJ1-1; perhaps TRBD1 as D (5 bases). Germline V gene lookup returns CDR1 SQVTM and CDR2 ANQGSEA. The germline V and J ends were trimmed by 1 base and 6 bases, with 9 bases remaining between them. The CDR3 spans 12 residues. The DNA of the CDR3 is TGCAGCGTTGAAGGCAGGGCCCCTGAAGCTTTCTTT. This codes for CSVEGRAPEAFF.

The V and J genes are TRBV2 and TRBJ1-5; D is unclear. Trimming removed 8 bases at V and 1 base at J, with 9 bases between. From germline, CDR1 is SNHLY and CDR2 FYNNEI. The CDR3 contains 13 residues. CDR3 sequence: CASRSGSNQPQHF. DNA of the CDR3: TGTGCCAGCCGGTCGGGGAGCAATCAGCCCCAGCATTTT.

This clone showed up just once. The V gene is TRBV5-6, the J gene TRBJ1-2; weak D call: TRBD1 (5 bases). CDR1 is SGHDT, CDR2 YYEEEE, per germline. V lost 0 bases and J 0 bases, leaving 9 bases between the germline ends. This CDR3 spans 15 amino acids. The CDR3 reads CASSLGSTANYGYTF. CDR3 nucleotides: TGTGCCAGCAGCTTGGGGTCGACAGCTAACTATGGCTACACCTTC.

This clone showed up many times. The chain joins TRBV6-4 to TRBJ1-1; D is uncertain. V was trimmed by 3 bases and J by 2 bases, leaving 7 bases between them. Germline assignment: CDR1 MRHNA and CDR2 SNTAGT. There are 13 residues in the CDR3. The DNA for the CDR3 is TGTGCCAGCAGTGAAGAGGGTAACACTGAAGCTTTCTTT. Encoded protein: CASSEEGNTEAFF.

The chain recombines TRBV13 with TRBJ1-6; TRBD1 might be the D (6 bases). Germline CDR1 PRHDT, CDR2 FYEKMQ (reference sequence). CDR3 length equals 16 residues. Trimming stripped 4 bases from V and 7 bases from J, with 17 bases between. CDR3 sequence (DNA): TGTGCCAGCAGCTCCACACAGGGACCGCAGAATTCACCCCTCCACTTT. It translates to CASSSTQGPQNSPLHF.